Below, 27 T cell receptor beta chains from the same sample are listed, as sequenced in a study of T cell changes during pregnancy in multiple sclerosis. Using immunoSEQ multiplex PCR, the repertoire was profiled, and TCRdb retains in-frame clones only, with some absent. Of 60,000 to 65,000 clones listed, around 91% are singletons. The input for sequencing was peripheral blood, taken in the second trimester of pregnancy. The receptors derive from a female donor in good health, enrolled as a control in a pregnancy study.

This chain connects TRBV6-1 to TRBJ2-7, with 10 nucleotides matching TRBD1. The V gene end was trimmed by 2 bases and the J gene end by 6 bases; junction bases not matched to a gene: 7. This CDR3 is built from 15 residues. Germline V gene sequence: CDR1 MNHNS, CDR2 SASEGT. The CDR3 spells CASSEWDRGGREQYF. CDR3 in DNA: TGTGCCAGCAGTGAATGGGACAGGGGAGGTCGCGAGCAGTACTTC.

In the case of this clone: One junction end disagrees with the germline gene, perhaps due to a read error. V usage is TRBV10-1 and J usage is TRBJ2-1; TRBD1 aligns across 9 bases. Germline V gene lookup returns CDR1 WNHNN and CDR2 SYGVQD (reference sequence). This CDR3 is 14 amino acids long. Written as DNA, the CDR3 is TGCGCCAGCAGCGCTTTAGGGACAGGGAATGAGCGGTTCTTC. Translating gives CASSALGTGNERFF.

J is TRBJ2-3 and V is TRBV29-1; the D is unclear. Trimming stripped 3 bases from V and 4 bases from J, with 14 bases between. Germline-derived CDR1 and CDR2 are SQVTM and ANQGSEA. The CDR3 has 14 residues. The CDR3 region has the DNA TGCAGCGTTGACAGGCCCCTGACCCCAGATACGCAGTATTTT. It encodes CSVDRPLTPDTQYF.

CDR3 coding DNA: TGCAGCGTTGGCATCCCCAGGGGGAGGACTGAAGCTTTCTTT. Translation gives CSVGIPRGRTEAFF. The V call is TRBV29-1, the J call TRBJ1-1; 7 bases line up with TRBD1. V lost 4 bases and J lost 5; bases outside the gene matches: 10. CDR3 length equals 14 residues. The germline V gene encodes CDR1 SQVTM and CDR2 ANQGSEA. The whole variable domain, remainder taken from reference TRBV29-1 and TRBJ1-1, is SAVISQKPSRDICQRGTSLTIQCQVDSQVTMMFWYRQQPGQSLTLIATANQGSEATYESGFVIDKFPISRPNLTFSTLTVSNMSPEDSSIYLCSVGIPRGRTEAFFGQGTRLTVV.

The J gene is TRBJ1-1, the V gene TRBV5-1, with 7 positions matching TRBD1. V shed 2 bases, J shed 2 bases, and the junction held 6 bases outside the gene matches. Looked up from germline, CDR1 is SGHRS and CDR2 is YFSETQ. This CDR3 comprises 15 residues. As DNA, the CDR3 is TGCGCCAGCAGCTTAACCGGGACAGCAAACACTGAAGCTTTCTTT. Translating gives CASSLTGTANTEAFF.

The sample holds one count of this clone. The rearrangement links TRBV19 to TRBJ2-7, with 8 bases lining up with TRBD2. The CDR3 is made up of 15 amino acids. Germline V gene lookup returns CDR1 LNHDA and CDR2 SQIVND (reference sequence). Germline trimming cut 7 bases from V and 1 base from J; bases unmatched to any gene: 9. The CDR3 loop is CASNLGGGPSYEQYF. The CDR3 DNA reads TGTGCCAGTAACCTCGGGGGGGGGCCTTCCTACGAGCAGTACTTC.

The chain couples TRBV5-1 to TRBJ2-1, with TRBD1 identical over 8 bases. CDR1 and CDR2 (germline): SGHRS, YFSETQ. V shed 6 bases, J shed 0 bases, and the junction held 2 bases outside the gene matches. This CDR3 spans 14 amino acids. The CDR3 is CASNDRGSYNEQFF. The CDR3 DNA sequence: TGCGCCAGCAACGACAGGGGCTCCTACAATGAGCAGTTCTTC. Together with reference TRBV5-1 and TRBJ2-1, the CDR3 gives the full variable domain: KAGVTQTPRYLIKTRGQQVTLSCSPISGHRSVSWYQQTPGQGLQFLFEYFSETQRNKGNFPGRFSGRQFSNSRSEMNVSTLELGDSALYLCASNDRGSYNEQFFGPGTRLTVL.

The CDR3, as DNA: TGTGCCAGCAGCGAGGAAAATAGCGTGAGCTCCTACAATGAGCAGTTCTTC. It translates to CASSEENSVSSYNEQFF. The chain has TRBV9 and TRBJ2-1; perhaps TRBD2 as D (5 bases). The germline gives CDR1 SGDLS, CDR2 YYNGEE. Trimming removed 3 bases from V and 0 bases from J, with 16 bases in between. This CDR3 region has 17 residues.

The CDR3 sequence: CASSSLERLAKNIQYF. CDR3 nucleotides: TGTGCCAGCAGTTCCCTAGAGAGGCTGGCCAAAAACATTCAGTACTTC. The rearrangement links TRBV28 to TRBJ2-4; D call uncertain. CDR3 size: 16 residues. Germline V CDR1 and CDR2: MDHEN, SYDVKM. Between the trimmed V and J ends, which lost 4 bases and 1 base, there was a span of 14 bases.

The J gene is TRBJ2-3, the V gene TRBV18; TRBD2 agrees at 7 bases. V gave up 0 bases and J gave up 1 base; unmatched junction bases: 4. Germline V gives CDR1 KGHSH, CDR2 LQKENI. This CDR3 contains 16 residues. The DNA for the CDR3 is TGTGCCAGCTCACCACCCCTTGGGGGGGGCACAGATACGCAGTATTTT. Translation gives CASSPPLGGGTDTQYF.

CDR3 sequence reads: CASSTGTGGRELTQYF. In DNA form, the CDR3 reads TGCGCCAGCAGCACCGGGACAGGGGGACGGGAGTTGACCCAGTACTTC. The chain employs TRBV5-1 and TRBJ2-5; TRBD1 matches 11 bases. This CDR3 is 16 amino acids long. Germline V gene data show CDR1 as SGHRS and CDR2 as YFSETQ. V lost 4 bases to trimming and J lost 7 bases; unmatched junction nucleotides: 12.

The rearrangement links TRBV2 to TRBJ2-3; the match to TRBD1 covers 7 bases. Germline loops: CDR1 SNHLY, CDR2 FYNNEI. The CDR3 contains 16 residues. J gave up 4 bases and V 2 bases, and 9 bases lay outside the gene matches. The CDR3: CASSEYRQGTADTQYF. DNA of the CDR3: TGTGCCAGCAGTGAATATCGACAGGGCACCGCAGATACGCAGTATTTT.

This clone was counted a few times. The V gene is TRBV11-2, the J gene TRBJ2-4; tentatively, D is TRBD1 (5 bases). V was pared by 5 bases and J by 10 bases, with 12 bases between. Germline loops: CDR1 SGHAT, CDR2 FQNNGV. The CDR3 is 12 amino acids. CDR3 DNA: TGTGCCAGCAGCCCTACAGGAATTATTCAGTACTTC. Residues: CASSPTGIIQYF.

The CDR3 DNA reads TGTGCCAGCAGGCCCCACTCGAGCTCCTACAATGAGCAGTTCTTC. Encoded protein: CASRPHSSSYNEQFF. The chain combines TRBV2 with TRBJ2-1; D remains ambiguous. This CDR3 spans 15 amino acids. Looked up from germline, CDR1 is SNHLY and CDR2 is FYNNEI. Trimming cost V 6 bases and J 0 bases, with 12 bases left between them. Variable domain in full (rest from reference TRBV2 and TRBJ2-1): EPEVTQTPSHQVTQMGQEVILRCVPISNHLYFYWYRQILGQKVEFLVSFYNNEISEKSEIFDDQFSVERPDGSNFTLKIRSTKLEDSAMYFCASRPHSSSYNEQFFGPGTRLTVL.

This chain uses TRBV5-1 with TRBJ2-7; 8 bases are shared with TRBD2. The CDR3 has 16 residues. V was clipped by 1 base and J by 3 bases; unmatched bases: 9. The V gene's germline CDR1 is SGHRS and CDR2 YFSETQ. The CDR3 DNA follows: TGCGCCAGCAGCTTGTTACCGGGACTAGTAGTCTACGAGCAGTACTTC. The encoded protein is CASSLLPGLVVYEQYF.

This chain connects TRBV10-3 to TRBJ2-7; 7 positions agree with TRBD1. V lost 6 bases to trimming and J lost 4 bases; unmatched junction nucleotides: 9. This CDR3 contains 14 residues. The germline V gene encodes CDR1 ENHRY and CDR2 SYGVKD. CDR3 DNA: TGTGCCATCAGCACCGGGACAGAAGCTTACGAGCAGTACTTC. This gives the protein CAISTGTEAYEQYF.

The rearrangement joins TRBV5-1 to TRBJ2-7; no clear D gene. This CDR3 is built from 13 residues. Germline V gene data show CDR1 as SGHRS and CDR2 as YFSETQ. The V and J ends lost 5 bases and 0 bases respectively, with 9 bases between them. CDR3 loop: CASSSRNSYEQYF. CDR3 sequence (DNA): TGCGCCAGCAGTTCTAGGAACTCCTACGAGCAGTACTTC.

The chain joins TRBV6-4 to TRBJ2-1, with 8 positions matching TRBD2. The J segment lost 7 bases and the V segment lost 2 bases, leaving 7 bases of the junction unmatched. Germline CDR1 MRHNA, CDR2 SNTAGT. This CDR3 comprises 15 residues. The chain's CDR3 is CASSDGTGGPNEQFF. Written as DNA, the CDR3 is TGTGCCAGCAGTGACGGGACGGGAGGGCCTAATGAGCAGTTCTTC.

Written as DNA, the CDR3 is TGTGCCTGGAGTGCCTTAAGCGGGGGGCACCAAGAGACCCAGTACTTC. Translating gives CAWSALSGGHQETQYF. This chain uses TRBV30 with TRBJ2-5; 9 nucleotides match TRBD2. The CDR3 is made up of 16 amino acids. In germline, CDR1 is GTSNPN, CDR2 SVGIG (reference sequence). After removal of 1 base from V and 0 bases from J, the junction contained 6 bases not matched to a gene.

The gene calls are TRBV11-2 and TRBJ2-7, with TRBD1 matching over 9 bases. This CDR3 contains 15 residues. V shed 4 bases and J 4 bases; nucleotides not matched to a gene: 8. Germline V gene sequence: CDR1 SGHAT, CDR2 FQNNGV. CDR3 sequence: CASSSPGTGLYEQYF. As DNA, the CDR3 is TGTGCCAGCAGCTCGCCGGGGACAGGGCTGTACGAGCAGTACTTC. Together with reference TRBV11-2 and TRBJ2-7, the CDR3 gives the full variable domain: EAGVAQSPRYKIIEKRQSVAFWCNPISGHATLYWYQQILGQGPKLLIQFQNNGVVDDSQLPKDRFSAERLKGVDSTLKIQPAKLEDSAVYLCASSSPGTGLYEQYFGPGTRLTVT.

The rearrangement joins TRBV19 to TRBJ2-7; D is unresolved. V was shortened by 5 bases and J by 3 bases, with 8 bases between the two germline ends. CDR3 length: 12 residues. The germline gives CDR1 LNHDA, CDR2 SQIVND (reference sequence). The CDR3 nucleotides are TGTGCCAGTAGTTCAGATTTCTACGAGCAGTACTTC. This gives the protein CASSSDFYEQYF.

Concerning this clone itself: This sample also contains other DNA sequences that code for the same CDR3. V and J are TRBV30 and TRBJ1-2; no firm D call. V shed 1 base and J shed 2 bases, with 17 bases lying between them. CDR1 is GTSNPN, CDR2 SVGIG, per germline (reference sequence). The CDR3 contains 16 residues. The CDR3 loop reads CAWSARPFPRNYGYTF. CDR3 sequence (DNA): TGTGCCTGGAGTGCTAGGCCCTTCCCTAGGAACTATGGCTACACCTTC.

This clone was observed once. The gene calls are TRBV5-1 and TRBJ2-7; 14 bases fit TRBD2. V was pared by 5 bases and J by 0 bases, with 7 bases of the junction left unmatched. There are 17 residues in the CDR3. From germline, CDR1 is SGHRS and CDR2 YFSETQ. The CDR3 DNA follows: TGCGCCAGCAGTGGACTAGCGGGAGGCCCTGGCTCCTACGAGCAGTACTTC. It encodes CASSGLAGGPGSYEQYF.

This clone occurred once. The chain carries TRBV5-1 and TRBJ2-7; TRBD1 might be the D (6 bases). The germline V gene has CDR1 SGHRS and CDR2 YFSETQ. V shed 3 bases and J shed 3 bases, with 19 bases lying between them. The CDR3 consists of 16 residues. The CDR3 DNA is TGCGCCAGCAGCTCATTTACCGGGACACTGCTCTACGAGCAGTACTTC. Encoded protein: CASSSFTGTLLYEQYF.

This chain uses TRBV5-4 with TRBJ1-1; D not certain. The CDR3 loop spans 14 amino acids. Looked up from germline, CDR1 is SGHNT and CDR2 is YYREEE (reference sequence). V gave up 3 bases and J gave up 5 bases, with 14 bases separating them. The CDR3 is CASSSPGTMTEAFF. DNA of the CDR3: TGTGCCAGCAGCTCACCGGGAACTATGACTGAAGCTTTCTTT.

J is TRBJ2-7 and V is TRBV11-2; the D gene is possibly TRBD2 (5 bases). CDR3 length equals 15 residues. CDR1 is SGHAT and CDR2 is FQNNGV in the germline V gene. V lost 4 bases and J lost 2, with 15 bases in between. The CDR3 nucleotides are TGTGCCAGCAGCTCACCTCGTGGGGAGACCTACGAGCAGTACTTC. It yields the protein CASSSPRGETYEQYF.

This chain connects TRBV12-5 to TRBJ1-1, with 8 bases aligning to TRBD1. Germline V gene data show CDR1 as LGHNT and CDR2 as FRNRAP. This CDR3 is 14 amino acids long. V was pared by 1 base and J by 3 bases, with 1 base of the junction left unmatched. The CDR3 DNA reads TGTGCTAGTGGTTTGGGACAGGGGTACACTGAAGCTTTCTTT. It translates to CASGLGQGYTEAFF.